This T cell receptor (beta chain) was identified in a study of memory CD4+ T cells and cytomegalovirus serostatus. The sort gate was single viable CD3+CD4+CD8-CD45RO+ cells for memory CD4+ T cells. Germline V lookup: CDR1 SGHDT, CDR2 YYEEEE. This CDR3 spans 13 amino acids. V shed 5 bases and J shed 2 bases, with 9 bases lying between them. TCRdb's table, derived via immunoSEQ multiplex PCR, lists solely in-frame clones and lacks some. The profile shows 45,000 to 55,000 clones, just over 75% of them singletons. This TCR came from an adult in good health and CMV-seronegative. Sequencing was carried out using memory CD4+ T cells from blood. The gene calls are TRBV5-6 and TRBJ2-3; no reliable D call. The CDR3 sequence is CASRRTATDTQYF. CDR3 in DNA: TGTGCCAGCAGGCGAACGGCCACAGATACGCAGTATTTT.